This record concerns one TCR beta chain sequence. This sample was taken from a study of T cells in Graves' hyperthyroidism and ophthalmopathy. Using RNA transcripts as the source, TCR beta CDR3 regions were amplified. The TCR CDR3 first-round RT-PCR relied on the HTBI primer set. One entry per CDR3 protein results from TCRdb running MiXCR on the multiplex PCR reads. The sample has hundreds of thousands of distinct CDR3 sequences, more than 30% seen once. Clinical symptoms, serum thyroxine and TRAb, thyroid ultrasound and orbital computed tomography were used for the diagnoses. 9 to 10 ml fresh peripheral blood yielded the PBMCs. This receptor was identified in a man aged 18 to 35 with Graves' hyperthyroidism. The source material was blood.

For the CDR3, the DNA is TGTGCCAGCAGCCCCAGGGGGGGACAGGACATTCGGGCCCTCCACTTT. Translating gives CASSPRGGQDIRALHF. The V and J genes are TRBV3-1 and TRBJ1-6; TRBD1 aligns across 8 bases. Germline values: CDR1 LGHDT, CDR2 YNNKEL (reference sequence). The CDR3 consists of 16 residues. V trimming: 4 bases; J trimming: 14 bases; junction bases outside the gene matches: 16. Combining the CDR3 with reference TRBV3-1 and TRBJ1-6 gives the whole variable domain DTAVSQTPKYLVTQMGNDKSIKCEQNLGHDTMYWYKQDSKKFLKIMFSYNNKELIINETVPNRFSPKSPDKAHLNLHINSLELGDSAVYFCASSPRGGQDIRALHFGNGTRLTVT.